This T cell receptor beta chain originates from a study of T cell responses to AZD1222 COVID-19 vaccine. Findings of the study overall: Mostly white British, mostly female donors; authors suggested clonal diversity may be underestimated. Baseline seropositivity characterized only six AZD1222 recipients. Repertoire sampling was restricted to post-peak T cell response timepoints. Along spike, vaccine-associated CD4 TCRs were found throughout, with dominance at 160-218 and 743-854.

Sequenced by immunoSEQ multiplex PCR; TCRdb stores in-frame clones only, minus some. The sample shows approximately 120,000 clones, around 91% of them seen only once. Germline loops: CDR1 MDHEN, CDR2 SYDVKM. The CDR3 has 14 residues. The V end was cut by 4 bases, the J end by 2 bases, with 11 bases between. In the case of this clone: Its matching antigen is unknown.

The TCR comes from an adult in good health. The rearrangement joins TRBV28 to TRBJ1-1; D is unclear. Sequenced here: peripheral blood, sampled on day 0 of MenACWY control vaccination. The CDR3 loop is CASSSSDGNTEAFF. The CDR3 DNA reads TGTGCCAGCAGTTCGTCGGACGGAAACACTGAAGCTTTCTTT. Drawing the rest from reference TRBV28 and TRBJ1-1, the complete variable domain is DVKVTQSSRYLVKRTGEKVFLECVQDMDHENMFWYRQDPGLGLRLIYFSYDVKMKEKGDIPEGYSVSREKKERFSLILESASTNQTSMYLCASSSSDGNTEAFFGQGTRLTVV.